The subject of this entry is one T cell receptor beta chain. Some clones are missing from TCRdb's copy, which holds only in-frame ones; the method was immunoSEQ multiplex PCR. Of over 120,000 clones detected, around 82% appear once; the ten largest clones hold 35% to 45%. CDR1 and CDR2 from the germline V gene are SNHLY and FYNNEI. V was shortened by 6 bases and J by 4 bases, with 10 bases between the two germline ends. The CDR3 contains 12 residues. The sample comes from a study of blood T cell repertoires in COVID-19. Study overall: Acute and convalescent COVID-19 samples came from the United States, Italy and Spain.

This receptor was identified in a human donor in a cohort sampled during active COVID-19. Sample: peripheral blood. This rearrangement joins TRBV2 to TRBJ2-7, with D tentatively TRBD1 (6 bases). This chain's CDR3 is CASREDRYEQYV. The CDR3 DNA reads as TGTGCCAGCAGGGAGGACAGATACGAGCAGTACGTC.